Listed here is a single T cell receptor (beta chain). Its specificity is unknown. The method was immunoSEQ multiplex PCR; TCRdb's version includes in-frame clones alone and lacks a portion of them. The profile covers about 88,000 clones, with almost 85% appearing a single time and 4.5% to 5.5% taken by the ten largest. This sample was taken from a study of a mutant IDH1 vaccine in newly diagnosed glioma. Turning to the study itself: Patients' prior therapy spanned radiotherapy, temozolomide, or both; most underwent both. Points from the study as a whole: It seemed that pseudoprogression was not linked to changes in the top peripheral T cell clonotypes.

Trimming cost V 1 base and J 2 bases, with 11 bases left between them. CDR3 size: 15 residues. CDR1 and CDR2 (germline): SGHDN, FVKESK. The time point here: baseline, week 1 (first vaccination visit). Described treatment: pre-vaccination baseline after standard-of-care therapy. Each tumor in the donors was a new WHO grade 3 or 4 astrocytoma, IDH1-mutant and ATRX-lost. Sequences were derived from PBMCs, sampled from a glioma patient treated with radiotherapy, temozolomide or both. The sequence was collected from a man aged 35 to 55 with glioma. Some clones in this sample may be carry-over from other donors' samples. The J gene is TRBJ2-5, the V gene TRBV14; D assignment may be TRBD1 or TRBD2 (5 bases each). The CDR3 DNA is TGTGCCAGCAGCCAAGTGCGAGGGGCGCAAGAGACCCAGTACTTC. Translation: CASSQVRGAQETQYF.